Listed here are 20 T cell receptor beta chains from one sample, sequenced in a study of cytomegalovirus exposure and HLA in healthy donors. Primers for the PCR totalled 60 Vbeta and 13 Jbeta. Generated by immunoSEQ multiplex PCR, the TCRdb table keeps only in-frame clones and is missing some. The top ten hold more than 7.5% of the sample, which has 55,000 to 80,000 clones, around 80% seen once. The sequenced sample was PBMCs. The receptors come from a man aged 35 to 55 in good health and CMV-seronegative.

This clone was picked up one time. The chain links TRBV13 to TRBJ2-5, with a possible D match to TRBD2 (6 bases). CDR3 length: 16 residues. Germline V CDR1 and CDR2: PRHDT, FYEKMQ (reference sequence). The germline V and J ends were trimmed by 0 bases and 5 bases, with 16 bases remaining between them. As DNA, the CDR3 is TGTGCCAGCAGCTTAGGTGCTACGGGGGTAAACGAGACCCAGTACTTC. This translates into CASSLGATGVNETQYF. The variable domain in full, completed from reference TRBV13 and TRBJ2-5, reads AAGVIQSPRHLIKEKRETATLKCYPIPRHDTVYWYQQGPGQDPQFLISFYEKMQSDKGSIPDRFSAQQFSDYHSELNMSSLELGDSALYFCASSLGATGVNETQYFGPGTRLLVL.

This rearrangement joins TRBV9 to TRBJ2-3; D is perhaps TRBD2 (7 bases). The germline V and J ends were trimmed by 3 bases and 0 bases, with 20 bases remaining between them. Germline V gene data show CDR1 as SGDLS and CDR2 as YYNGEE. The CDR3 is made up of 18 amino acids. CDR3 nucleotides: TGTGCCAGCAGCGCTCAAGGAGGGGGGGTCGCTAGCACAGATACGCAGTATTTT. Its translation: CASSAQGGGVASTDTQYF.

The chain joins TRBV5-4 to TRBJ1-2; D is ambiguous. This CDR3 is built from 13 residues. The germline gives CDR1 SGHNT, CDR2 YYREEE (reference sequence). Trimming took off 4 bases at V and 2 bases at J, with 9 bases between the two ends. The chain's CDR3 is CASSAPVNYGYTF. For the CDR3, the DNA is TGTGCCAGCAGCGCCCCAGTCAACTATGGCTACACCTTC.

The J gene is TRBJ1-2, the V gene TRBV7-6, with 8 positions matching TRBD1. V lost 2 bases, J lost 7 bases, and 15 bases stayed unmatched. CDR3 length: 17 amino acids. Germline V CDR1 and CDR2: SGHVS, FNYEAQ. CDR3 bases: TGTGCCAGCAGCTTATTTAGTCAGGACAGGGTTGTTTCTGGCTACACCTTC. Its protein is CASSLFSQDRVVSGYTF.

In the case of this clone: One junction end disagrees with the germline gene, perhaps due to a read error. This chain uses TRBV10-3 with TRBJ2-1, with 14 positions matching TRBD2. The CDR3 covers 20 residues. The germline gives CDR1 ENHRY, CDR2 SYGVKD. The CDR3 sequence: CAIRESGLAGVKGLGNEQFF. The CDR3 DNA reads TGTGCCATCAGGGAGTCGGGACTAGCGGGAGTTAAAGGGTTAGGCAATGAGCAGTTCTTC.

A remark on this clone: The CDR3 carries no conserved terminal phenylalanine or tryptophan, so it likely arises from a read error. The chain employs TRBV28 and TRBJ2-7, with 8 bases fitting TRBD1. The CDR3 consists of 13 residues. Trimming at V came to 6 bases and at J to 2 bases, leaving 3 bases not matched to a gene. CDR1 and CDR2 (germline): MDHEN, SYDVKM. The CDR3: CASSGQGPYEQYL. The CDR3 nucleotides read TGTGCCAGCAGCGGACAGGGACCCTACGAGCAGTACCTC.

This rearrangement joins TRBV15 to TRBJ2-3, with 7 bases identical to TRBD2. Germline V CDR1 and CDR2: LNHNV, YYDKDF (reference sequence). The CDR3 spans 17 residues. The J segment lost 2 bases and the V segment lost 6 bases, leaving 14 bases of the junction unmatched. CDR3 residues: CATRSGRAGVNTDTQYF. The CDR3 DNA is TGTGCCACCAGGTCGGGTCGGGCGGGGGTGAACACAGATACGCAGTATTTT.

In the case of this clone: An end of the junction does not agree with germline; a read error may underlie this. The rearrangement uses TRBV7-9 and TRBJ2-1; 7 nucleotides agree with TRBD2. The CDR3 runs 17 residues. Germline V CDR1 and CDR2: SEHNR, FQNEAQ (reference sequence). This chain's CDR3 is CSSSSRGGGGSYNEQFF. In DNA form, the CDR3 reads TGTTCCAGCAGTTCACGCGGTGGGGGGGGCTCCTACAATGAGCAGTTCTTC. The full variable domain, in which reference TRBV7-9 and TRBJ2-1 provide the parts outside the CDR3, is DTGVSQNPRHKITKRGQNVTFRCDPISEHNRLYWYRQTLGQGPEFLTYFQNEAQLEKSRLLSDRFSAERPKGSFSTLEIQRTEQGDSAMYLCSSSSRGGGGSYNEQFFGPGTRLTVL.

CDR3 sequence reads: CASSPGTSPGELFF. The CDR3 DNA follows: TGTGCCAGCAGTCCCGGGACTAGCCCCGGGGAGCTGTTTTTT. The chain combines TRBV6-6 with TRBJ2-2, with 9 bases aligning to TRBD2. Germline values: CDR1 MNHNY, CDR2 SVGAGI (reference sequence). The V and J ends lost 5 bases and 6 bases, in that order; junction bases with no gene match: 4. The CDR3 has 14 amino acids.

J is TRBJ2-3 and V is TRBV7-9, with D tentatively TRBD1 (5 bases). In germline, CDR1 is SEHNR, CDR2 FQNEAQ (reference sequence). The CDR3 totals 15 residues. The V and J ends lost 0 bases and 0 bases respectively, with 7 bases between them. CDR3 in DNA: TGTGCCAGCAGCTTAGCGCAGGGAAGCACAGATACGCAGTATTTT. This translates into CASSLAQGSTDTQYF.

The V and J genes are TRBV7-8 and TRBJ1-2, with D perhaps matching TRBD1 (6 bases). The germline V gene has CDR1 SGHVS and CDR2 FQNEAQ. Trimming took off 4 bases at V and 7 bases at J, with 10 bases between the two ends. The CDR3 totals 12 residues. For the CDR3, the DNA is TGTGCCAGCAGCTCAGGGGAGGGTGGCTACACCTTC. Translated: CASSSGEGGYTF.

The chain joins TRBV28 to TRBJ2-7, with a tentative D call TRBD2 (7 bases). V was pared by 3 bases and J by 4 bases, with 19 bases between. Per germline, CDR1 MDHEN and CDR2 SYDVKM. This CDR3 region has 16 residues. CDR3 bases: TGTGCCAGCAGTTTTGAGGGGGGGACACGCGAATACGAGCAGTACTTC. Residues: CASSFEGGTREYEQYF.

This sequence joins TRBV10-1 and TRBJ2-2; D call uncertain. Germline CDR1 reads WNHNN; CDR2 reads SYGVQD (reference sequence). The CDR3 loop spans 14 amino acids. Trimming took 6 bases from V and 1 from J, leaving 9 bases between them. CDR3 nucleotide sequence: TGCGCCAGCAGAGAACAATGGAACACCGGGGAGCTGTTTTTT. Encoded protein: CASREQWNTGELFF.

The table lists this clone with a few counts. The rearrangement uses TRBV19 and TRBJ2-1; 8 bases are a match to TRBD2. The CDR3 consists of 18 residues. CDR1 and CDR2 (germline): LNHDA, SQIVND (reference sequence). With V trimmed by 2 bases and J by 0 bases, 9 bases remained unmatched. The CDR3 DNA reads TGTGCCAGTAGTATAACCGGGGGGGGCCCAAGCTCCTACAATGAGCAGTTCTTC. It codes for CASSITGGGPSSYNEQFF.

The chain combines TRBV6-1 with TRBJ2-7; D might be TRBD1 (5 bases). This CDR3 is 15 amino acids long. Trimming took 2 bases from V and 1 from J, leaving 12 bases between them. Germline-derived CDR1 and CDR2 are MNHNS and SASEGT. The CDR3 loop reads CASSESLGASYEQYF. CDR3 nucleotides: TGTGCCAGCAGTGAATCTCTAGGGGCATCCTACGAGCAGTACTTC.

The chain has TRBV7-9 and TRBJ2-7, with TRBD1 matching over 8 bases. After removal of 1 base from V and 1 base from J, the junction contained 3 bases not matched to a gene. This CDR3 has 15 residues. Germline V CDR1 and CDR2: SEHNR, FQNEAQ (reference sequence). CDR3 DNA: TGTGCCAGCAGCTTAGTACAGGGGGAGTCCTACGAGCAGTACTTC. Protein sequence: CASSLVQGESYEQYF.

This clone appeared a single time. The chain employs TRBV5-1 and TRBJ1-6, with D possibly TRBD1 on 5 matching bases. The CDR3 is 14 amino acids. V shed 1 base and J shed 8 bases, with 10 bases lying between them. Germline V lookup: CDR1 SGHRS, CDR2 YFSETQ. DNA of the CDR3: TGCGCCAGCAGCTTGCGACAGAGAGATTCACCCCTCCACTTT. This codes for CASSLRQRDSPLHF.

In DNA, the CDR3 is TGTGCCAGCAGCTTTGTGGACAGCTACCAAGAGACCCAGTACTTC. Its translation: CASSFVDSYQETQYF. The chain uses TRBV5-8 and TRBJ2-5, with D perhaps matching TRBD1 (6 bases). The germline gives CDR1 SGHTS, CDR2 YDEGEE. V was pared by 2 bases and J by 0 bases, with 11 bases between. The CDR3 consists of 15 residues.

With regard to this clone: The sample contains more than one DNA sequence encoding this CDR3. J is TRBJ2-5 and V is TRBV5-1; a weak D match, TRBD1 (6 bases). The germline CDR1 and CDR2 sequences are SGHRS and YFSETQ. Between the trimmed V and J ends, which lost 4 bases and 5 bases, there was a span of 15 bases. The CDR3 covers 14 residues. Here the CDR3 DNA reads TGCGCCAGCAGCCCTCCCAGGGGCGGGGAGACCCAGTACTTC. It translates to CASSPPRGGETQYF.

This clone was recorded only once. The CDR3 loop is CASTAKSYEQYF. The CDR3 DNA sequence: TGTGCCAGCACCGCTAAATCCTACGAGCAGTACTTC. The chain has TRBV28 and TRBJ2-5; no clear D. The DNA matches TRBJ2-7 better at its end, which makes the J call doubtful. This CDR3 has 12 amino acids. Germline V CDR1 and CDR2: MDHEN, SYDVKM.